This TCR beta chain was identified during a study of cytomegalovirus exposure and HLA in healthy donors. About the study: Early release data held some 79 million unique TCRs from HLA-typed donors. Findings and limits, study-wide: In a later analysis, common viral pathogens appeared linked to several of the most significant clusters. 16,951 TCR beta sequences were associated with HLA alleles at 0.05 false discovery rate in a later analysis. V- and J-gene trimming in TCR beta was tied to a missense DCLRE1C variant by an analysis performed later.

Regarding this clone: Its target is not known.

The study ran its PCR with 60 Vbeta and 13 Jbeta primers. TCRdb's copy holds only in-frame clones and misses some; the assay was immunoSEQ multiplex PCR. The sample includes roughly 73,000 clones, 70% to 80% of them seen just once. The TCR sequence derives from a man aged 35-49 years in good health and CMV-seronegative. The sample comprised PBMCs.

Here the CDR3 reads CASTWAGAYSSYTF. The CDR3 DNA follows: TGTGCCAGCACGTGGGCAGGGGCCTACTCGAGCTACACCTTC. The J gene is TRBJ1-2, the V gene TRBV7-2; TRBD1 is a possible D gene (6 bases). The CDR3 totals 14 residues. The germline V gene has CDR1 SGHTA and CDR2 FQGNSA. Trimming stripped 7 bases from V and 9 bases from J, with 21 bases between.